One TCR beta chain is described in this entry. Antigen specificity is unknown. The junction shows a germline mismatch at one end, possibly a read error. This record belongs to a study of somatic mutations in cytotoxic T cells in rheumatoid arthritis. Study details: T-cell populations stained with V beta antibodies were in some cases flow-sorted at nearly 100% purity, including V beta1+ cells that were sequenced for TCRB.

Findings and caveats of the study: Clonality of CD8+ cells rose with age in rheumatoid arthritis patients but not healthy controls.

CDR3 size: 12 residues. Germline V gives CDR1 MNHEY, CDR2 SMNVEV (reference sequence). By positive magnetic bead selection, CD4+ and CD8+ cells were isolated, and their purity was checked by flow cytometry. This table comes from immunoSEQ multiplex PCR, and its TCRdb copy is limited to in-frame clones, with some not included. The profile shows approximately 20,000 clones, about 90% of them singletons. The chain couples TRBV27 to TRBJ2-2; D not certain. The clonotype comes from a man aged 35 to 55 in good health. The sample consisted of CD8+ T cells sorted from blood. This chain's CDR3 is CASSLNAGELFF. The CDR3 bases are TGTGCCAGCAGTTTGAACGCCGGGGAGCTGTTTTTT.